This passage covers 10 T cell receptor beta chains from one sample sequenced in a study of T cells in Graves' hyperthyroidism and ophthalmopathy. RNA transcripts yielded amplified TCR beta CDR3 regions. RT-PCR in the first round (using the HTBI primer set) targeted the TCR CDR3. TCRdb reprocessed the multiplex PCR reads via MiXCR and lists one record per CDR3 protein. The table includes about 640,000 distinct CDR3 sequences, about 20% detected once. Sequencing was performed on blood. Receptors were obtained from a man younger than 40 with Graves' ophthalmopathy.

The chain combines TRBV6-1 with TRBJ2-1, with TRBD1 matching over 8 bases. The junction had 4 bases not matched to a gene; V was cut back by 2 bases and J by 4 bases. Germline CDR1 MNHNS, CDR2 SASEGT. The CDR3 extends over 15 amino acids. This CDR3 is CASSEMDRAYNEQFF. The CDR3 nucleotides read TGTGCCAGCAGTGAAATGGACAGGGCATACAATGAGCAGTTCTTC.

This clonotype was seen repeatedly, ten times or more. The CDR3 DNA reads as TGTGCCAGCAGCTTGCGACAGGGGAGGACTGAAGCTTTCTTT. This codes for CASSLRQGRTEAFF. The gene calls are TRBV28 and TRBJ1-1; 8 nucleotides align to TRBD1. The germline V gene has CDR1 MDHEN and CDR2 SYDVKM. The V segment lost 6 bases and the J segment 5 bases; nucleotides outside the gene matches: 8. The CDR3 runs 14 residues. Together with reference TRBV28 and TRBJ1-1, the CDR3 gives the full variable domain: DVKVTQSSRYLVKRTGEKVFLECVQDMDHENMFWYRQDPGLGLRLIYFSYDVKMKEKGDIPEGYSVSREKKERFSLILESASTNQTSMYLCASSLRQGRTEAFFGQGTRLTVV.

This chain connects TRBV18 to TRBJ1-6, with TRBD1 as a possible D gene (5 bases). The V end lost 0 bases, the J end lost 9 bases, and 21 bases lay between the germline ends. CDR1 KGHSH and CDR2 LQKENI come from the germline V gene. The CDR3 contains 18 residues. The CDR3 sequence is CASSPPRHTGTASSPLHF. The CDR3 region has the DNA TGTGCCAGCTCACCACCCCGCCACACCGGGACGGCCAGTTCACCCCTCCACTTT. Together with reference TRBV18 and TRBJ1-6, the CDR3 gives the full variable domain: NAGVMQNPRHLVRRRGQEARLRCSPMKGHSHVYWYRQLPEEGLKFMVYLQKENIIDESGMPKERFSAEFPKEGPSILRIQQVVRGDSAAYFCASSPPRHTGTASSPLHFGNGTRLTVT.

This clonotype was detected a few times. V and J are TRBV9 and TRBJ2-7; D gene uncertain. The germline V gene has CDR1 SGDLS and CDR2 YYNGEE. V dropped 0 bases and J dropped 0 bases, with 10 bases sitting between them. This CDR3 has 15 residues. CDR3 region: CASSVGGSSSYEQYF. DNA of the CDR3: TGTGCCAGCAGCGTAGGCGGCTCCAGCTCCTACGAGCAGTACTTC.

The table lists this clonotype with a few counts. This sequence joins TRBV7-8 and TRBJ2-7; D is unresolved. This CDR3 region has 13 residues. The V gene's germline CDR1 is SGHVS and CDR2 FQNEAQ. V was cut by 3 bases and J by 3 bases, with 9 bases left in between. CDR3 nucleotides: TGTGCCAGCAGCTTGGTTACTGGCTACGAGCAGTACTTC. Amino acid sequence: CASSLVTGYEQYF. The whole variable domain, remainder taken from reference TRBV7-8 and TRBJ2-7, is GAGVSQSPRYKVAKRGQDVALRCDPISGHVSLFWYQQALGQGPEFLTYFQNEAQLDKSGLPSDRFFAERPEGSVSTLKIQRTQQEDSAVYLCASSLVTGYEQYFGPGTRLTVT.

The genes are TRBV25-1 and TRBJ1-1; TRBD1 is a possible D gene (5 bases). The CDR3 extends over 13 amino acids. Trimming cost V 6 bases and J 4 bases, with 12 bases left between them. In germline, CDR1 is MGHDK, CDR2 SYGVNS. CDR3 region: CASRIEGFTEAFF. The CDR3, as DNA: TGTGCCAGCAGGATTGAGGGGTTCACTGAAGCTTTCTTT.

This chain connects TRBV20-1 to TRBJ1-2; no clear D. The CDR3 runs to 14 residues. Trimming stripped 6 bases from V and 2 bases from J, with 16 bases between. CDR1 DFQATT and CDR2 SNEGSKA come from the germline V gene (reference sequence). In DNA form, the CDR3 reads TGCAGTGCCCGCCAGTTGGGGTCCAACTATGGCTACACCTTC. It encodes CSARQLGSNYGYTF.

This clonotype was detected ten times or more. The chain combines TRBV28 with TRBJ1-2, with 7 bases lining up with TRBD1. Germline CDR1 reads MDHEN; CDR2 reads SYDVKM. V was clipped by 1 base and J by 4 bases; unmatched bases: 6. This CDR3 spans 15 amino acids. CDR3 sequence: CASSLFRDSFYGYTF. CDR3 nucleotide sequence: TGTGCCAGCAGTTTATTCCGGGACAGCTTCTATGGCTACACCTTC.

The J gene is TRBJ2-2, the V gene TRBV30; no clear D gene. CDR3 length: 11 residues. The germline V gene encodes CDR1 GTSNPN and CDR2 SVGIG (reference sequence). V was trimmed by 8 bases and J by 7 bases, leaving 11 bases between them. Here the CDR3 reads CARFGFGELFF. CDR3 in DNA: TGTGCCCGGTTCGGATTCGGGGAGCTGTTTTTT. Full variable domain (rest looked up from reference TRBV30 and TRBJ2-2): SQTIHQWPATLVQPVGSPLSLECTVEGTSNPNLYWYRQAAGRGLQLLFYSVGIGQISSEVPQNLSASRPQDRQFILSSKKLLLSDSGFYLCARFGFGELFFGEGSRLTVL.

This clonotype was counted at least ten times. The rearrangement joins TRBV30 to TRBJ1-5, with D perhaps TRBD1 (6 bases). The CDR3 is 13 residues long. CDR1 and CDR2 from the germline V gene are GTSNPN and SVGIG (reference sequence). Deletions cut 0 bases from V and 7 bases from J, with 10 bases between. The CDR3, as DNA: TGTGCCTGGAGTGTACAGGGCGGGCAGCCCCAGCATTTT. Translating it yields CAWSVQGGQPQHF.